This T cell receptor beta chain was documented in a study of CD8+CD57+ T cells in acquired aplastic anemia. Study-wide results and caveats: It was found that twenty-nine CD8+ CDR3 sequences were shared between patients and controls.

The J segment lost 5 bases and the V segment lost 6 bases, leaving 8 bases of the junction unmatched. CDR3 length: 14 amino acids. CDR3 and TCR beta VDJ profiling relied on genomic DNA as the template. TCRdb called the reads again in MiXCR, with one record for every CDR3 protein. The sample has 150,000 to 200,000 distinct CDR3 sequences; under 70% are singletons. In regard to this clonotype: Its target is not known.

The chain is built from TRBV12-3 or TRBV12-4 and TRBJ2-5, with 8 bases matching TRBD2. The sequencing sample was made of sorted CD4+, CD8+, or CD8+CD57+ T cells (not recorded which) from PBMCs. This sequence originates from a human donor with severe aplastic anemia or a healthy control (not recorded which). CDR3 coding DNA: TGTGCCAGCAGACCGGGACTAGAGGGGGAGACCCAGTACTTC. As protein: CASRPGLEGETQYF.